The entry below gives a single TCR beta chain sequence along with its context. Its antigen remains unknown. Trimming took 8 bases from V and 11 from J, leaving 18 bases between them. The CDR3 totals 12 residues. From germline, CDR1 is MDHEN and CDR2 SYDVKM. This specimen comes from a study of cytomegalovirus exposure and HLA in healthy donors. Regarding the study as a whole: Cytomegalovirus status was reportedly diagnosed by the classifier with high sensitivity and specificity. Later analysis identified several of the most significant clusters that appeared linked to common viral pathogens. Analysis was carried out at a later point, and it linked a missense DCLRE1C variant to TCR beta V- and J-gene trimming.

Both 60 Vbeta primers and 13 Jbeta primers went into the PCR. Produced via immunoSEQ multiplex PCR; TCRdb's table is partial and in-frame only. Of about 190,000 clones listed, around 67% are singletons. Sample: PBMCs. The origin of this receptor is a woman under 40 in good health and CMV-seropositive. The genes are TRBV28 and TRBJ1-1; D uncertain. Here the CDR3 reads CASGEREASAFF. CDR3 DNA sequence: TGTGCCAGCGGCGAGCGAGAGGCGTCCGCTTTCTTT.